Given below is one T cell receptor (beta chain) in context. Its antigen is still unknown. The data originate from a study of cytomegalovirus exposure and HLA in healthy donors. PCR employed 60 Vbeta and 13 Jbeta primers. Original processing notes: Around 11 million shared chains were among around 80 million unique TCR beta chains counted in a later analysis. TCRdb's copy holds only in-frame clones and misses some; the assay was immunoSEQ multiplex PCR. For V, J and clone size, that table is used; D and trimming come from the DNA. The sample contains over 200,000 clones, 82% of which appear only once. General study results and limits: In presence/absence analyses, roughly uniform sequencing depth across donors was assumed.

Trimming stripped 1 base from V and 5 bases from J, with 7 bases between. Germline assignment: CDR1 SGHAT and CDR2 FQNNGV. This CDR3 has 13 amino acids. The sequencing input was PBMCs. The chain links TRBV11-2 to TRBJ2-3, with D tentatively TRBD2 (6 bases). The sequence derives from a woman between 35 and 50 years old in good health and CMV-seronegative. In DNA form, the CDR3 reads TGTGCCAGCAGCTTAGGAGCGGGAGATACGCAGTATTTT. Its protein is CASSLGAGDTQYF.